A single T cell receptor (beta chain) is shown here with its context. The sample belongs to a study of Ad26.COV2.S vaccination and SARS-CoV-2 variants. Treatment in this sample: some 20 received Ad26.COV2.S at low or high dose, single or two shots; 5 received placebo; per-sample allocation not given. It was on day 63 after the first vaccine or placebo injection that samples were taken. Sequenced by immunoSEQ multiplex PCR; TCRdb stores in-frame clones only, minus some. Among some 340,000 clones listed, about 85% were seen once. CDR1 and CDR2 (germline): SGHTS, YDEGEE. Trimming stripped 5 bases from V and 0 bases from J, with 14 bases between. The CDR3 totals 15 residues.

The chain joins TRBV5-8 to TRBJ1-1; no definite D call. This sequence originates from a person aged 18 to 59 who received the Ad26.COV2.S COVID-19 vaccine or a placebo. The sequences come from peripheral blood, collected in a trial of Ad26.COV2.S vaccine versus placebo. The CDR3 protein is CASSPLRVMNTEAFF. The CDR3 DNA sequence: TGTGCCAGCAGTCCCCTCCGAGTAATGAACACTGAAGCTTTCTTT.